This entry features one T cell receptor beta chain sequence. The CDR3 length is 14 residues. V lost 5 bases, J lost 4 bases, and 11 bases lay in between. Germline V CDR1 and CDR2: SNHLY, FYNNEI. This record comes from a study of CD8 T cells in Susac syndrome. Random hexamers were used to reverse transcribe the RNA input (about 0.5 to 1 ug). From the immunoSEQ multiplex PCR reads, TCRdb called clonotypes with MiXCR, one entry per CDR3 protein. Here the sample spans approximately 120,000 distinct CDR3 sequences, less than 97% being singletons. This chain connects TRBV2 to TRBJ2-2; D remains unclear. The sequenced material came from CD4+ T cells from PBMCs. This TCR was sampled from a human donor in good health. CDR3 amino acids: CASSSSVATGELFF. The CDR3 DNA follows: TGTGCCAGCAGTTCGTCGGTAGCCACCGGGGAGCTGTTTTTT.